This T cell receptor beta chain was observed in a study of T cells in Graves' hyperthyroidism and ophthalmopathy. Using RNA transcripts as the source, TCR beta CDR3 regions were amplified. Initially, a first-round RT-PCR of the TCR CDR3 employed the HTBI primer set. TCRdb recomputed calls from the multiplex PCR reads with MiXCR, one row per CDR3 protein. The sample lists 450,000 to 550,000 distinct CDR3 sequences, approximately 25% occurring once. This CDR3 has 13 residues. Germline CDR1 and CDR2: SGHRS and YFSETQ. With 2 bases removed from V and 5 bases from J, the gap between germline ends came to 8 bases.

This receptor was identified in a woman aged 25 to 45 with Graves' ophthalmopathy. Sequenced: blood. The genes are TRBV5-1 and TRBJ1-5; D unresolved. CDR3 in DNA: TGCGCCAGCAGCTTTACCACAGATCAGCCCCAGCATTTT. Encoded protein: CASSFTTDQPQHF.